Below are 13 T cell receptor beta chains sequenced from a single sample in a study of a mutant IDH1 vaccine in newly diagnosed glioma. Generated by immunoSEQ multiplex PCR, the TCRdb table keeps only in-frame clones and is missing some. The table shows 52,000 or so clones, with 80% occurring only once. These TCRs' antigens remain unknown. Time point given: week 23, last vaccination. One vaccine dose held 300 ug of mutant IDH1 20-mer peptide and came with topical imiquimod. The starting material was PBMCs, obtained from a glioma patient whose treatment included an IDH1 peptide vaccine. The receptor set was obtained from a man aged 35-49 years with glioma.

The J gene is TRBJ1-2, the V gene TRBV5-8; the D gene is possibly TRBD1 (5 bases). The CDR3 is made up of 15 amino acids. V was trimmed by 4 bases and J by 3 bases, leaving 16 bases between them. Germline loops: CDR1 SGHTS, CDR2 YDEGEE. DNA of the CDR3: TGTGCCAGCAGCATGGGACTGGGGATTTACTATGGCTACACCTTC. Translated: CASSMGLGIYYGYTF.

This chain connects TRBV7-9 to TRBJ2-2, with 7 bases aligning to TRBD1. CDR1 and CDR2 from the germline V gene are SEHNR and FQNEAQ (reference sequence). The CDR3 spans 16 residues. J was trimmed by 0 bases and V by 1 base; bases with no gene match: 2. The CDR3 loop is CASSLVGTANTGELFF. Here the CDR3 DNA reads TGTGCCAGCAGCTTAGTCGGGACAGCGAACACCGGGGAGCTGTTTTTT.

The chain carries TRBV6-1 and TRBJ1-1; D might be TRBD1 (6 bases). Trimming took off 4 bases at V and 7 bases at J, with 16 bases between the two ends. The CDR3 contains 14 residues. The germline V gene encodes CDR1 MNHNS and CDR2 SASEGT. CDR3 sequence reads: CASSVQGMSSEAFF. The CDR3, as DNA: TGTGCCAGCAGTGTTCAGGGGATGTCGAGTGAAGCTTTCTTT.

The J gene is TRBJ2-7, the V gene TRBV19; no clear D. CDR1 and CDR2 (germline): LNHDA, SQIVND (reference sequence). The CDR3 has 13 amino acids. V dropped 4 bases and J dropped 0 bases, with 7 bases sitting between them. CDR3 sequence: CASSKTVSYEQYF. Written as DNA, the CDR3 is TGTGCCAGTAGTAAGACGGTCTCCTACGAGCAGTACTTC.

The rearrangement uses TRBV2 and TRBJ1-2; D gene uncertain. Germline V gives CDR1 SNHLY, CDR2 FYNNEI. V was trimmed by 0 bases and J by 7 bases, leaving 9 bases between them. CDR3 size: 13 residues. CDR3 sequence reads: CASSEALRIGYTF. The CDR3 DNA is TGTGCCAGCAGTGAAGCGCTTCGGATTGGCTACACCTTC.

CDR3 residues: CASSLAIFDSGRVNTEAFF. The CDR3, as DNA: TGCGCCAGCAGCTTGGCCATTTTCGACTCGGGCAGGGTGAACACTGAAGCTTTCTTT. The V call is TRBV5-1, the J call TRBJ1-1; TRBD1 is a possible D gene (5 bases). V dropped 0 bases and J dropped 0 bases, with 21 bases sitting between them. CDR1 and CDR2 (germline): SGHRS, YFSETQ. CDR3 size: 19 residues.

Here the CDR3 reads CASSEDVSGYTF. Here the CDR3 DNA reads TGTGCCAGCAGCGAGGACGTCTCTGGCTACACCTTC. The V call is TRBV25-1, the J call TRBJ1-2; D call uncertain. Per germline, CDR1 MGHDK and CDR2 SYGVNS. This CDR3 is 12 amino acids long. Deletions cut 6 bases from V and 7 bases from J, with 12 bases between.

This clone occurred a few times. The chain uses TRBV4-1 and TRBJ1-5; no clear D gene. Trimming cost V 0 bases and J 4 bases, with 10 bases left between them. This CDR3 spans 15 amino acids. CDR1 MGHRA and CDR2 YSYEKL come from the germline V gene. CDR3 amino acids: CASSQESGPNQPQHF. The CDR3 DNA is TGCGCCAGCAGCCAAGAAAGTGGGCCAAATCAGCCCCAGCATTTT.

As regards this clone: The same CDR3 is also encoded by other DNA sequences in this sample. V usage is TRBV20-1 and J usage is TRBJ1-2, with D hard to call. Trimming took 5 bases from V and 4 from J, leaving 5 bases between them. CDR1 is DFQATT, CDR2 SNEGSKA, per germline (reference sequence). CDR3 length: 10 residues. The CDR3 bases are TGCAGTGCTCCCACCTATGGCTACACCTTC. Its translation is CSAPTYGYTF.

CDR3 coding DNA: TGTGCCAGCAGCTTAGGCAACAGGGCCTCCGGGGAGACCCAGTACTTC. This sequence encodes CASSLGNRASGETQYF. The chain is built from TRBV7-2 and TRBJ2-5, with D maybe TRBD1 (6 bases). CDR3 size: 16 residues. CDR1 SGHTA and CDR2 FQGNSA come from the germline V gene. The V and J ends lost 1 base and 5 bases respectively, with 17 bases between them.

The CDR3 DNA follows: TGCGCCAGCAGCCAAGACCGGACAGGATGGGAGACCCAGTACTTC. Its translation: CASSQDRTGWETQYF. This sequence joins TRBV4-1 and TRBJ2-5; 7 bases are shared with TRBD1. V lost 0 bases and J lost 5; bases outside the gene matches: 6. The CDR3 is made up of 15 amino acids. Germline V gene lookup returns CDR1 MGHRA and CDR2 YSYEKL.

The J gene is TRBJ1-1, the V gene TRBV29-1, with D possibly TRBD1 on 5 matching bases. In germline, CDR1 is SQVTM, CDR2 ANQGSEA. The CDR3 loop spans 13 amino acids. V was trimmed by 5 bases and J by 5 bases, leaving 15 bases between them. This CDR3 reads CSVSHGGGTEAFF. The CDR3 DNA is TGCAGCGTTTCCCACGGGGGGGGGACTGAAGCTTTCTTT.

V usage is TRBV5-6 and J usage is TRBJ2-5; TRBD2 matches at 10 bases. Germline CDR1 SGHDT, CDR2 YYEEEE. This CDR3 spans 17 amino acids. V dropped 1 base and J dropped 5; count of bases not matched to a gene: 11. The CDR3 sequence: CASSLWLAGATGETQYF. Here the CDR3 DNA reads TGTGCCAGCAGCTTGTGGCTAGCGGGGGCCACCGGGGAGACCCAGTACTTC.